This T cell receptor beta chain comes out of a study of T cells after somatic rescue of genetic block. TCRdb's copy holds only in-frame clones and misses some; the assay was immunoSEQ multiplex PCR. The sample lists about 15,000 clones; approximately 75% were seen once. Per the germline V gene, CDR1 is SNHLY and CDR2 is FYNNEI. The V and J ends lost 6 bases and 7 bases, in that order; junction bases with no gene match: 7. There are 16 residues in the CDR3. The genes are TRBV2 and TRBJ2-2, with 14 nucleotides matching TRBD2. Source material: peripheral blood mononuclear cells (PBMCs). The TCR comes from a boy between 5 and 17 years old. The CDR3 DNA reads TGTGCCAGCAGGAGGACTAGCGGGGGGAGGATCGGGGAGCTGTTTTTT. It is translated as CASRRTSGGRIGELFF.